These 3 T cell receptor beta chains originate from one sample sequenced in a study of Graves' ophthalmopathy and Graves' hyperthyroidism. RNA transcripts served as template for amplifying TCR beta CDR3 sequences. Following a first-round RT-PCR that used HTBI primers, a second-round multiplex PCR was carried out. TCRdb re-called the multiplex PCR reads through MiXCR, storing one row per CDR3 protein. The sample yields roughly 610,000 distinct CDR3 sequences, 20% to 25% seen once. Sample: peripheral blood. These receptors were taken from a woman between 18 and 30 years old with stable Graves' hyperthyroidism. Some clones in this sample may be carry-over from other donors' samples.

V is TRBV2 and J is TRBJ2-2, with 8 nucleotides matching TRBD1. J was trimmed by 7 bases and V by 7 bases; bases with no gene match: 11. The CDR3 totals 15 residues. CDR1 and CDR2 from the germline V gene are SNHLY and FYNNEI. The CDR3 sequence is CASNPGTGILGELFF. The CDR3 nucleotides read TGTGCCAGCAACCCCGGGACAGGAATACTCGGGGAGCTGTTTTTT. Full variable domain (outside the CDR3, taken from reference TRBV2 and TRBJ2-2): EPEVTQTPSHQVTQMGQEVILRCVPISNHLYFYWYRQILGQKVEFLVSFYNNEISEKSEIFDDQFSVERPDGSNFTLKIRSTKLEDSAMYFCASNPGTGILGELFFGEGSRLTVL.

The sample holds many counts of this clonotype. The chain is built from TRBV11-2 and TRBJ2-7; D gene ambiguous. V lost 1 base to trimming and J lost 2 bases, with 12 bases between them. The V gene's germline CDR1 is SGHAT and CDR2 FQNNGV. The CDR3 runs to 15 residues. The CDR3 nucleotides are TGTGCCAGCAGCTTAGGCGTCGCAGGTACCTACGAGCAGTACTTC. It encodes CASSLGVAGTYEQYF.

The rearrangement links TRBV28 to TRBJ1-1; D perhaps matches TRBD1 (6 bases). Trimming took 6 bases from V and 2 from J, leaving 16 bases between them. Germline V gene lookup returns CDR1 MDHEN and CDR2 SYDVKM. The length of the CDR3 is 15 residues. The CDR3 reads CASRYTGHINTEAFF. The CDR3 DNA follows: TGTGCCAGCAGGTACACGGGACATATTAACACTGAAGCTTTCTTT. Full variable domain (outside the CDR3, taken from reference TRBV28 and TRBJ1-1): DVKVTQSSRYLVKRTGEKVFLECVQDMDHENMFWYRQDPGLGLRLIYFSYDVKMKEKGDIPEGYSVSREKKERFSLILESASTNQTSMYLCASRYTGHINTEAFFGQGTRLTVV.